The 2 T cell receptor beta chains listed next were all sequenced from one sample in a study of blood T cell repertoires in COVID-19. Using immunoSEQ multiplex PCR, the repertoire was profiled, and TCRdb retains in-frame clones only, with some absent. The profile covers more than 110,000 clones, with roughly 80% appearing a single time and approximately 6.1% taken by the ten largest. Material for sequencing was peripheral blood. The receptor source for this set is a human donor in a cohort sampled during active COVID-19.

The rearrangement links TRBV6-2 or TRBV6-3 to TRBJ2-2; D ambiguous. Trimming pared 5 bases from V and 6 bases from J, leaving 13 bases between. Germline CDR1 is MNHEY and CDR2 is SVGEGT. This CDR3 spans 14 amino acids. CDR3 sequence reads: CASSVSTISGELFF. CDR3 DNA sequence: TGTGCCAGCAGTGTCTCGACAATCTCCGGGGAGCTGTTTTTT.

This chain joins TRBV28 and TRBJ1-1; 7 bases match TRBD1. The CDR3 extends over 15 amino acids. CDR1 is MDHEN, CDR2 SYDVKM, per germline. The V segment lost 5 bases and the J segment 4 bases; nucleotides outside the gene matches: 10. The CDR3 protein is CASSGYRGRTTEAFF. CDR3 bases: TGTGCCAGCAGTGGTTACAGGGGAAGGACCACTGAAGCTTTCTTT.